The 14 T cell receptor beta chains below come from one sample, sequenced in a study of shared clonotypes between healthy human individuals. Produced via immunoSEQ multiplex PCR; TCRdb's table is partial and in-frame only. The sample includes over 2 million clones, approximately 95% of them seen just once. Naive CD8 cells, CD45RO-negative and positively selected for CCR7, excluded terminally differentiated effector memory CD45RA+ cells. Sample: naive CD8+ T cells sorted from blood. The receptor source for this set is a man between 18 and 35 years old in good health.

The genes are TRBV27 and TRBJ2-1; TRBD2 matches 10 bases. Germline lookup yields CDR1 MNHEY and CDR2 SMNVEV (reference sequence). The CDR3 contains 15 residues. V dropped 3 bases and J dropped 5; count of bases not matched to a gene: 4. This chain's CDR3 is CASSFSLAGDNEQFF. The CDR3, as DNA: TGTGCCAGCAGTTTTTCGCTAGCGGGAGACAATGAGCAGTTCTTC.

This CDR3 is CASSNLERREQYF. CDR3 in DNA: TGTGCCAGCAGTAACCTCGAGCGGAGGGAGCAGTACTTC. The rearrangement links TRBV27 to TRBJ2-7, with D possibly TRBD2 on 5 matching bases. Germline CDR1 and CDR2: MNHEY and SMNVEV (reference sequence). V lost 5 bases and J 7 bases, leaving 15 bases between the germline ends. CDR3 length: 13 residues.

This rearrangement joins TRBV6-1 to TRBJ2-1; D tentatively fits TRBD1 or TRBD2 (5 bases each). V lost 8 bases, J lost 4 bases, and 15 bases lay in between. There are 14 residues in the CDR3. Germline V gives CDR1 MNHNS, CDR2 SASEGT. The CDR3 reads CASRDLNLYNEQFF. Written as DNA, the CDR3 is TGTGCCAGCCGGGACCTGAACTTATACAATGAGCAGTTCTTC.

J is TRBJ1-4 and V is TRBV16, with D possibly TRBD1 on 6 matching bases. V dropped 3 bases and J dropped 4 bases, with 9 bases sitting between them. From germline, CDR1 is KGHSY and CDR2 FQNENV. This CDR3 has 14 residues. The CDR3 DNA follows: TGTGCCAGCAGCCACGGACAGAATAATGAAAAACTGTTTTTT. Encoded protein: CASSHGQNNEKLFF.

The CDR3 protein is CASSATSGNTDTQYF. CDR3 in DNA: TGTGCCAGCAGTGCGACTAGCGGGAACACAGATACGCAGTATTTT. The rearrangement links TRBV2 to TRBJ2-3; 11 nucleotides match TRBD2. CDR1 and CDR2 from the germline V gene are SNHLY and FYNNEI. With 4 bases clipped from V and 2 bases from J, the junction kept 2 bases outside the gene matches. The CDR3 runs to 15 residues.

The gene calls are TRBV2 and TRBJ1-4, with D unclear. V dropped 2 bases and J dropped 7 bases, with 11 bases sitting between them. CDR3 length: 14 amino acids. Germline-derived CDR1 and CDR2 are SNHLY and FYNNEI. DNA of the CDR3: TGTGCCAGCAGTGAACTATTGGAGGGTGAAAAACTGTTTTTT. It encodes CASSELLEGEKLFF.

J is TRBJ2-5 and V is TRBV28; 7 bases fit TRBD2. Germline CDR1 reads MDHEN; CDR2 reads SYDVKM. This CDR3 spans 14 amino acids. Unmatched junction bases numbered 5, after V lost 3 bases and J lost 4 bases. CDR3 in amino acids: CASSFRDYLETQYF. CDR3 nucleotides: TGTGCCAGCAGTTTCCGGGACTATTTAGAGACCCAGTACTTC.

This chain uses TRBV6-1 with TRBJ2-5; D unresolved. The CDR3 loop spans 14 amino acids. Germline CDR1 reads MNHNS; CDR2 reads SASEGT. Trimming shortened V by 1 base and J by 2 bases, and 8 bases separated the two germline ends. The CDR3 region is CASSEGGGQETQYF. As DNA, the CDR3 is TGTGCCAGCAGTGAAGGCGGCGGACAAGAGACCCAGTACTTC.

The chain is built from TRBV13 and TRBJ2-1, with 11 bases that match TRBD1. This CDR3 spans 15 amino acids. With 1 base clipped from V and 9 bases from J, the junction kept 5 bases outside the gene matches. Germline lookup yields CDR1 PRHDT and CDR2 FYEKMQ (reference sequence). In DNA form, the CDR3 reads TGTGCCAGCAGCTTAGTAGGACAGGGGGCGGCTGAGCAGTTCTTC. It specifies CASSLVGQGAAEQFF.

The rearrangement joins TRBV4-2 to TRBJ1-1; D is unresolved. Germline values: CDR1 LGHNA, CDR2 YNFKEQ. V was shortened by 1 base and J by 0 bases, with 15 bases between the two germline ends. CDR3 length: 17 amino acids. CDR3 residues: CASSQGNQQIMNTEAFF. The CDR3 DNA reads TGTGCCAGCAGCCAAGGTAACCAGCAGATCATGAACACTGAAGCTTTCTTT.

The V and J genes are TRBV27 and TRBJ2-3, with 9 bases matching TRBD2. The CDR3 is 18 amino acids. With 2 bases clipped from V and 0 bases from J, the junction kept 9 bases outside the gene matches. CDR1 and CDR2 from the germline V gene are MNHEY and SMNVEV (reference sequence). The CDR3 protein is CASSLIGTSRTSTDTQYF. The CDR3 bases are TGTGCCAGCAGTTTAATTGGGACTAGCCGTACTAGCACAGATACGCAGTATTTT.

V is TRBV19 and J is TRBJ2-7, with a tentative D call TRBD2 (5 bases). V lost 6 bases and J 1 base, leaving 16 bases between the germline ends. The CDR3 sequence is 15 residues long. CDR1 LNHDA and CDR2 SQIVND come from the germline V gene (reference sequence). This chain's CDR3 is CASSPRVAPSYEQYF. The CDR3 DNA reads as TGTGCCAGTAGCCCCCGGGTAGCGCCTTCCTACGAGCAGTACTTC.

This sequence joins TRBV5-1 and TRBJ2-1; 9 bases align to TRBD2. Germline V gene lookup returns CDR1 SGHRS and CDR2 YFSETQ. The CDR3 runs to 15 residues. The J segment lost 2 bases and the V segment lost 4 bases, leaving 4 bases of the junction unmatched. The CDR3 DNA sequence: TGCGCCAGCAGCCCGAGCGGGGGGACCTACAATGAGCAGTTCTTC. It encodes CASSPSGGTYNEQFF.

This clone was seen just once. This chain links TRBV27 with TRBJ2-7; TRBD1 matches 8 bases. Looked up from germline, CDR1 is MNHEY and CDR2 is SMNVEV (reference sequence). The CDR3 totals 15 residues. After removal of 5 bases from V and 3 bases from J, the junction contained 9 bases not matched to a gene. This CDR3 reads CASSLGTGPLYEQYF. The CDR3 DNA reads TGTGCCAGCAGTCTAGGGACAGGTCCTCTCTACGAGCAGTACTTC.